This passage covers 22 T cell receptor beta chains from one sample sequenced in a study of control samples from healthy donors and cancer patients. The assay was immunoSEQ multiplex PCR, and TCRdb's table has in-frame clones only and misses some. The data show fewer than 200,000 clones, nearly 96% seen once. Source material: blood. The receptors originated from a woman in her thirties in good health.

The chain employs TRBV5-4 and TRBJ1-2; no definite D call. CDR1 is SGHNT, CDR2 YYREEE, per germline (reference sequence). This CDR3 is 12 amino acids long. Trimming took 4 bases from V and 11 from J, leaving 15 bases between them. The CDR3: CASSPSDLKYTF. DNA for the CDR3: TGTGCCAGCAGCCCGTCGGACCTCAAGTACACCTTC. The full variable domain, completed using reference TRBV5-4 and TRBJ1-2, is ETGVTQSPTHLIKTRGQQVTLRCSSQSGHNTVSWYQQALGQGPQFIFQYYREEENGRGNFPPRFSGLQFPNYSSELNVNALELDDSALYLCASSPSDLKYTFGSGTRLTVV.

This clone was observed once. This chain connects TRBV20-1 to TRBJ2-7; perhaps TRBD1 as D (6 bases). V lost 6 bases and J lost 3, with 9 bases in between. Germline V gives CDR1 DFQATT, CDR2 SNEGSKA (reference sequence). The CDR3 is 11 residues long. The DNA of the CDR3 is TGCAGTGCGGGGGCCAGCTACGAGCAGTACTTC. Its translation: CSAGASYEQYF.

The chain links TRBV12-3 or TRBV12-4 to TRBJ1-2, with no clear D. V lost 3 bases and J lost 2, with 7 bases in between. The CDR3 is 13 amino acids. The CDR3 DNA reads TGTGCCAGCAGTTTCAGGCAGAACTATGGCTACACCTTC. Protein: CASSFRQNYGYTF.

The J gene is TRBJ1-1, the V gene TRBV28; 11 bases line up with TRBD1. Per germline, CDR1 MDHEN and CDR2 SYDVKM. This CDR3 is 17 amino acids long. The ends lost 1 base at V and 5 bases at J; junction bases unmatched: 9. The CDR3 reads CASSLSPGQGVETEAFF. CDR3 sequence (DNA): TGTGCCAGCAGTTTATCCCCGGGACAGGGGGTTGAAACTGAAGCTTTCTTT. Full variable domain (remainder filled in from reference TRBV28 and TRBJ1-1): DVKVTQSSRYLVKRTGEKVFLECVQDMDHENMFWYRQDPGLGLRLIYFSYDVKMKEKGDIPEGYSVSREKKERFSLILESASTNQTSMYLCASSLSPGQGVETEAFFGQGTRLTVV.

The chain carries TRBV20-1 and TRBJ1-4; D unresolved. This CDR3 has 11 amino acids. Germline-derived CDR1 and CDR2 are DFQATT and SNEGSKA (reference sequence). Trimming removed 3 bases from V and 6 bases from J, with 5 bases in between. Here the CDR3 reads CSASPYEKLFF. In DNA form, the CDR3 reads TGCAGTGCTAGCCCTTATGAAAAACTGTTTTTT.

The rearrangement links TRBV5-5 to TRBJ2-2; D is uncertain. CDR3 length: 12 residues. Germline V gene lookup returns CDR1 SGHKS and CDR2 YYEKEE (reference sequence). V lost 4 bases to trimming and J lost 6 bases, with 7 bases between them. The DNA for the CDR3 is TGTGCCAGCAGCATGAGACCCGGGGAGCTGTTTTTT. Its protein product is CASSMRPGELFF. The full variable domain, in which reference TRBV5-5 and TRBJ2-2 provide the parts outside the CDR3, is DAGVTQSPTHLIKTRGQQVTLRCSPISGHKSVSWYQQVLGQGPQFIFQYYEKEERGRGNFPDRFSARQFPNYSSELNVNALLLGDSALYLCASSMRPGELFFGEGSRLTVL.

The sample holds one count of this clone. The chain joins TRBV3-1 (or the pseudogene TRBV3-2) to TRBJ2-5; D perhaps matches TRBD1 (5 bases). The CDR3 contains 15 residues. CDR1 and CDR2 (germline): LGHDT, YNNKEL (reference sequence). Trimming shortened V by 2 bases and J by 5 bases, and 15 bases separated the two germline ends. The CDR3 nucleotides read TGTGCCAGCAGCCAAAGTCTAGGGGTGGGGGAGACCCAGTACTTC. This sequence encodes CASSQSLGVGETQYF.

As DNA, the CDR3 is TGTGCCAGCAGTTACAGTGTGTCAGGGAATGGCTACACCTTC. Translated: CASSYSVSGNGYTF. This sequence joins TRBV6-5 and TRBJ1-2; D perhaps matches TRBD1 (5 bases). The germline CDR1 and CDR2 sequences are MNHEY and SVGAGI. The CDR3 covers 14 residues. V lost 2 bases to trimming and J lost 6 bases, with 13 bases between them.

The J gene is TRBJ2-1, the V gene TRBV9; D is unresolved. The V gene's germline CDR1 is SGDLS and CDR2 YYNGEE. Deletions cut 2 bases from V and 5 bases from J, with 11 bases between. CDR3 size: 14 residues. CDR3 residues: CASSVYERNNEQFF. CDR3 sequence (DNA): TGTGCCAGCAGCGTCTACGAGAGGAACAATGAGCAGTTCTTC.

The chain is built from TRBV11-2 and TRBJ1-3, with 8 bases lining up with TRBD1. With 4 bases clipped from V and 10 bases from J, the junction kept 12 bases outside the gene matches. Germline V gene data show CDR1 as SGHAT and CDR2 as FQNNGV. The length of the CDR3 is 15 residues. CDR3 loop: CASSSEDRAPGTIYF. CDR3 nucleotides: TGTGCCAGCAGCTCTGAGGACAGGGCCCCTGGAACCATATATTTT. Full variable domain (remainder filled in from reference TRBV11-2 and TRBJ1-3): EAGVAQSPRYKIIEKRQSVAFWCNPISGHATLYWYQQILGQGPKLLIQFQNNGVVDDSQLPKDRFSAERLKGVDSTLKIQPAKLEDSAVYLCASSSEDRAPGTIYFGEGSWLTVV.

This clone appeared a single time. The rearrangement links TRBV6-5 to TRBJ2-1; 7 nucleotides align to TRBD2. The CDR3 consists of 16 residues. Germline loops: CDR1 MNHEY, CDR2 SVGAGI. J lost 2 bases, V lost 0 bases, and 4 bases had no gene match. The CDR3 DNA is TGTGCCAGCAGTTACTCGCCGGGGGGTGCCTACAATGAGCAGTTCTTC. It translates to CASSYSPGGAYNEQFF.

The chain recombines TRBV6-5 with TRBJ1-2; possible D gene TRBD1, 5 bases. V was clipped by 0 bases and J by 4 bases, with 9 bases between them. Germline V gene data show CDR1 as MNHEY and CDR2 as SVGAGI. CDR3 length: 14 residues. CDR3 sequence reads: CASSYSRGAYGYTF. In DNA form, the CDR3 reads TGTGCCAGCAGTTACTCGCGAGGGGCCTATGGCTACACCTTC.

This clone has just one count. The gene calls are TRBV28 and TRBJ1-2; no clear D. The CDR3 consists of 12 residues. Trimming stripped 0 bases from V and 5 bases from J, with 4 bases between. The germline gives CDR1 MDHEN, CDR2 SYDVKM. CDR3 sequence reads: CASSLWSYGYTF. DNA for the CDR3: TGTGCCAGCAGTTTATGGTCGTATGGCTACACCTTC.

The DNA of the CDR3 is TGTGCCAGCAGCTTAGGGGGACTAGCGGGAACAGATACGCAGTATTTT. Translating it yields CASSLGGLAGTDTQYF. V is TRBV7-2 and J is TRBJ2-3; TRBD2 matches 13 bases. The V gene's germline CDR1 is SGHTA and CDR2 FQGNSA. The trim removed 1 base at V and 3 bases at J, leaving 1 base unmatched. The CDR3 has 16 amino acids.

The chain couples TRBV19 to TRBJ2-7; no clear D. Trimming pared 2 bases from V and 3 bases from J, leaving 11 bases between. Germline V gene sequence: CDR1 LNHDA, CDR2 SQIVND (reference sequence). The CDR3 runs 14 residues. The CDR3 DNA reads as TGTGCCAGTAGTATACGGGCCCCGGACTACGAGCAGTACTTC. It specifies CASSIRAPDYEQYF.

The V and J genes are TRBV7-6 and TRBJ2-3; D not certain. CDR3 length equals 11 residues. Germline CDR1 is SGHVS and CDR2 is FNYEAQ. V shed 2 bases and J shed 7 bases, with 4 bases lying between them. The CDR3 coding sequence is TGTGCCAGCAGCTTATATAATACGCAGTATTTT. It yields the protein CASSLYNTQYF.

The chain carries TRBV7-9 and TRBJ1-4; D possibly corresponds to TRBD1 (6 bases). The CDR3 runs to 19 residues. Trimming removed 5 bases at V and 0 bases at J, with 22 bases between. Germline-derived CDR1 and CDR2 are SEHNR and FQNEAQ (reference sequence). The CDR3 coding sequence is TGTGCCAGCAGCCCACAGGGAAACGGCTACCCCCCAACTAATGAAAAACTGTTTTTT. It specifies CASSPQGNGYPPTNEKLFF. Full variable domain (rest looked up from reference TRBV7-9 and TRBJ1-4): DTGVSQNPRHKITKRGQNVTFRCDPISEHNRLYWYRQTLGQGPEFLTYFQNEAQLEKSRLLSDRFSAERPKGSFSTLEIQRTEQGDSAMYLCASSPQGNGYPPTNEKLFFGSGTQLSVL.

V is TRBV10-3 and J is TRBJ1-5; possibly TRBD1 for D (5 bases). The CDR3 covers 14 residues. CDR1 is ENHRY, CDR2 SYGVKD, per germline. V lost 5 bases to trimming and J lost 2 bases, with 10 bases between them. The CDR3 region is CAISPTGGNQPQHF. The CDR3 coding sequence is TGTGCCATCAGTCCTACAGGTGGCAATCAGCCCCAGCATTTT.

The chain joins TRBV13 to TRBJ2-7; 10 bases map to TRBD1. Germline CDR1 is PRHDT and CDR2 is FYEKMQ (reference sequence). The CDR3 runs 13 residues. V lost 7 bases and J lost 6; bases outside the gene matches: 6. CDR3 in amino acids: CASTGTGEGEQYF. The CDR3 region has the DNA TGTGCCAGCACTGGGACAGGGGAGGGCGAGCAGTACTTC. Supplemented by reference TRBV13 and TRBJ2-7, the full variable domain reads AAGVIQSPRHLIKEKRETATLKCYPIPRHDTVYWYQQGPGQDPQFLISFYEKMQSDKGSIPDRFSAQQFSDYHSELNMSSLELGDSALYFCASTGTGEGEQYFGPGTRLTVT.

This sequence joins TRBV9 and TRBJ2-3, with TRBD1 matching 7 bases. V lost 4 bases to trimming and J lost 4 bases; unmatched junction nucleotides: 12. The CDR3 covers 16 residues. CDR1 and CDR2 from the germline V gene are SGDLS and YYNGEE. CDR3 in amino acids: CASSPRQGLGADTQYF. For the CDR3, the DNA is TGTGCCAGCAGCCCACGACAGGGCTTAGGCGCAGATACGCAGTATTTT.

This chain connects TRBV2 to TRBJ1-2; D is unclear. Germline V gives CDR1 SNHLY, CDR2 FYNNEI. This CDR3 region has 13 residues. V lost 3 bases and J 6 bases, leaving 11 bases between the germline ends. CDR3: CASSDRNPHGYTF. The CDR3 DNA sequence: TGTGCCAGCAGTGACAGGAACCCCCATGGCTACACCTTC.

This clone appeared a single time. The chain recombines TRBV6-5 with TRBJ2-1; 14 nucleotides align to TRBD2. The V gene end was trimmed by 6 bases and the J gene end by 9 bases; junction bases not matched to a gene: 7. This CDR3 spans 15 amino acids. Germline lookup yields CDR1 MNHEY and CDR2 SVGAGI. The CDR3 loop reads CASRLRLAGGAEQFF. CDR3 sequence (DNA): TGTGCCAGCAGACTTAGACTAGCGGGAGGGGCTGAGCAGTTCTTC.